The 6 T cell receptor beta chains below come from one sample, sequenced in a study of cytomegalovirus exposure and HLA in healthy donors. Use of 60 Vbeta and 13 Jbeta primers characterized the PCR. Repertoires were generated with immunoSEQ multiplex PCR, while TCRdb's copy carries only in-frame clones and drops some. This repertoire comprises 90,000 to 100,000 clones; its ten largest clones make up around 3.4%. Sample: PBMCs. The receptors here all came from a woman aged 25-40 years in good health and CMV-seronegative.

The rearrangement uses TRBV5-1 and TRBJ2-1; TRBD2 matches at 15 bases. CDR1 SGHRS and CDR2 YFSETQ come from the germline V gene. Germline trimming cut 3 bases from V and 7 bases from J; bases unmatched to any gene: 8. This CDR3 comprises 17 residues. The CDR3 DNA follows: TGCGCCAGCAGCTGGACTAGCGGGAGGGCATATACAAATGAGCAGTTCTTC. Protein sequence: CASSWTSGRAYTNEQFF. The full variable domain, its missing parts supplied by reference TRBV5-1 and TRBJ2-1, is KAGVTQTPRYLIKTRGQQVTLSCSPISGHRSVSWYQQTPGQGLQFLFEYFSETQRNKGNFPGRFSGRQFSNSRSEMNVSTLELGDSALYLCASSWTSGRAYTNEQFFGPGTRLTVL.

The chain has TRBV2 and TRBJ2-5; 9 positions agree with TRBD2. The V gene end was trimmed by 2 bases and the J gene end by 4 bases; junction bases not matched to a gene: 5. Germline CDR1 is SNHLY and CDR2 is FYNNEI. The CDR3 consists of 15 residues. CDR3 nucleotide sequence: TGTGCCAGCAGTGAACGGCGGGGGGGCCGAGAGACCCAGTACTTC. It specifies CASSERRGGRETQYF.

The J gene is TRBJ2-5, the V gene TRBV4-1; D not certain. CDR1 MGHRA and CDR2 YSYEKL come from the germline V gene. CDR3 length: 13 amino acids. V was cut by 1 base and J by 2 bases, with 5 bases left in between. CDR3 coding DNA: TGCGCCAGCAGCCAAGTGCAGCAAGAGACCCAGTACTTC. It translates to CASSQVQQETQYF.

The chain links TRBV6-1 to TRBJ1-5; D not certain. CDR3 length equals 15 residues. Germline CDR1 and CDR2: MNHNS and SASEGT. Trimming removed 5 bases from V and 2 bases from J, with 13 bases in between. The CDR3 DNA sequence: TGTGCCAGCAGTCCCGAGGAGGGCGGCAATCAGCCCCAGCATTTT. As protein: CASSPEEGGNQPQHF.

Comments on this clone: The same CDR3 is also encoded by other DNA sequences in this sample. The V and J genes are TRBV6-4 and TRBJ2-3, with D hard to call. The CDR3 runs to 13 residues. Germline CDR1 MRHNA, CDR2 SNTAGT. Trimming cost V 4 bases and J 2 bases, with 7 bases left between them. For the CDR3, the DNA is TGTGCCAGCAGTGCCACATCCACAGATACGCAGTATTTT. Translation: CASSATSTDTQYF.

The chain is built from TRBV6-1 and TRBJ1-2, with TRBD1 identical over 7 bases. The CDR3 covers 17 residues. Germline loops: CDR1 MNHNS, CDR2 SASEGT. Trimming cost V 1 base and J 1 base; bases outside gene matches: 9. The CDR3 DNA reads TGTGCCAGCAGTGAAGGAGTGGGGACAGAAGTTAACTATGGCTACACCTTC. This gives the protein CASSEGVGTEVNYGYTF.